The source of this TCR beta chain is a study of blood T cell repertoires in COVID-19. As for the study in general: Spain, Italy and the United States supplied samples that represented acute and convalescent COVID-19. The cDNA or gDNA used as material had been derived from T cells, B-cell-depleted T cells, or PBMCs.

Per the authors' pipeline: Quantification of nucleated cells was approximated via reference gene primer amplification. Repertoires were generated with immunoSEQ multiplex PCR, while TCRdb's copy carries only in-frame clones and drops some. V, J and clone size are taken as reported in that table, and D and trimming were inferred from the DNA itself. This table holds roughly 150,000 clones, just under 80% found once. The sequence came from a woman over 75 with acute or convalescent COVID-19. The sample was peripheral blood.

CDR3 sequence: CASSLRGGPFTGELFF. CDR3 in DNA: TGTGCCAGCTCACTACGCGGGGGGCCGTTCACCGGGGAGCTGTTTTTT. The V call is TRBV18, the J call TRBJ2-2; 8 bases match TRBD2. This CDR3 has 16 amino acids. After removal of 4 bases from V and 4 bases from J, the junction contained 8 bases not matched to a gene. Germline CDR1 is KGHSH and CDR2 is LQKENI.